This record covers a single T cell receptor (beta chain). This entry is derived from a study of blood T cell repertoires in COVID-19. The overall study: Whether acute or convalescent, the COVID-19 samples came from the United States, Italy and Spain.

Original processing methods: Amplification of reference gene primers was used by the study to estimate nucleated cell counts. Sequencing was performed with immunoSEQ multiplex PCR; in TCRdb, only in-frame clones are kept and a portion is missing. D and trimming come from the DNA, and the V and J calls and clone size come from that table. The data show around 50,000 clones, with roughly 90% seen just once and over 15% held by the top ten. The CDR3 runs 15 residues. CDR1 and CDR2 (germline): MNHEY, SVGAGI. V was clipped by 4 bases and J by 3 bases, with 16 bases between them. The clonotype comes from a man between 65 and 85 years old with active COVID-19. The specimen was peripheral blood. The chain recombines TRBV6-5 with TRBJ2-7, with D tentatively TRBD2 (5 bases). The CDR3 DNA is TGTGCCAGCAGTTCAAAGAGGGTAGGAGACTACGAGCAGTACTTC. Its translation: CASSSKRVGDYEQYF.